Listed below are T cell receptor beta chains from one sample, sequenced in a study of T cell repertoires in cytomegalovirus infection. In TCRdb, the reads were re-called with MiXCR into one record per CDR3 protein. The profile covers a few hundred thousand distinct CDR3 sequences, with about 32% appearing a single time and roughly 14% taken by the ten largest. Their target antigens are unknown. This specimen was cultured PBMCs, taken from culture after CMV antigen stimulation. These TCRs come from a human donor in good health (CMV status not recorded). Some clones in this sample may be carry-over from other donors' samples. The CDR3 runs from the conserved cysteine through the conserved F or W.

v_gene	j_gene	CDR3aa
TRBV19	TRBJ1-2	CASSIGQIYGYTF
TRBV19	TRBJ1-1	CASSKRAGLNAEAFF
TRBV7-9	TRBJ1-4	CASSIAGSPEKLFF
TRBV7-9	TRBJ2-3	CASSLGGRYPDTQYF
TRBV11-2	TRBJ2-5	CASSFGGIEHQYF
TRBV27	TRBJ2-2	CASSLRYRDYRNTGELFF
TRBV7-9	TRBJ2-3	CASSAGQVLTDTQYF
TRBV20-1	TRBJ2-7	CSARDSRRFYEQYF
TRBV6-5	TRBJ1-5	CASWKEDQPQHF
TRBV7-2	TRBJ1-1	CASSFSLNTEAFF
TRBV6-2/TRBV6-3	TRBJ2-1	CASSYFGGQGKNEQFF
TRBV12-3/TRBV12-4	TRBJ2-4	CASSLNRENIQYF
TRBV7-9	TRBJ1-4	CASSVSTGRANEKLFF
TRBV7-9	TRBJ1-1	CASSSDGNTEAFF
TRBV27	TRBJ1-1	CATKIYRDRDTEAFF
TRBV4-3	TRBJ2-3	CASSPLAEGGTDTQYF
TRBV5-6	TRBJ1-1	CASSLGRGANTEAFF
TRBV6-2/TRBV6-3	TRBJ2-1	CASSPGTVFYNEQFF
TRBV28	TRBJ2-3	CASSFSASTDTQYF
TRBV30	TRBJ1-2	CAWSSTPNYGYTF
TRBV5-4	TRBJ2-2	CASKAGSNTGELFF
TRBV7-2	TRBJ2-7	CASSLFPSGQGSSYEQYF
TRBV12-3/TRBV12-4	TRBJ2-2	CASNPADRVNTGELFF
TRBV19	TRBJ2-3	CASSARSRTSTSTDTQYF
TRBV6-5	TRBJ2-3	CASSPSGRGGDTQYF
TRBV12-3/TRBV12-4	TRBJ1-1	CASSRRVEGNTEAFF
TRBV4-1	TRBJ1-3	CASSQDPSGNTIYF
TRBV20-1	TRBJ2-3	CSATGPDVGDTQYF
TRBV4-2	TRBJ2-5	CASSQFSGTVQETQYF
TRBV5-1	TRBJ2-1	CASSPGTRFLHEQFF
TRBV19	TRBJ1-1	CASSILSAGRKNTEAFF
TRBV12-3/TRBV12-4	TRBJ2-2	CASSLVRNTGELFF
TRBV20-1	TRBJ2-2	CSARDSAGQGAGELFF
TRBV29-1	TRBJ2-5	CSARAGAGETQYF
TRBV7-6	TRBJ2-7	CASSSGPYRDYEQYF
TRBV7-2	TRBJ2-2	CASSRGLAGVYTGELFF
TRBV7-8	TRBJ2-1	CASSPGDRHNEQFF
TRBV7-2	TRBJ1-2	CASSLEAGGYGYTF
TRBV12-3/TRBV12-4	TRBJ2-7	CASSPRDFYEQYF
TRBV18	TRBJ2-5	CASSYLRGGDEETQYF
TRBV28	TRBJ2-5	CASSHDRLTSGRKETQYF
TRBV7-9	TRBJ1-2	CASSLGLGGYTF
TRBV19	TRBJ1-2	CASSRDRGLSYGYTF
TRBV7-2	TRBJ2-1	CDSSLVASGTNEQFF
TRBV7-2	TRBJ2-7	CASSSSGSGHEQYF
TRBV7-8	TRBJ2-3	CASSSDVGDTQYF
TRBV20-1	TRBJ1-2	CSASDTRSGYTF
TRBV7-2	TRBJ2-5	CASKISGLQETQYF
TRBV5-4	TRBJ1-4	CASSSDSEKLFF
TRBV7-2	TRBJ2-6	CASSLRGRATGANVLTF
TRBV10-3	TRBJ1-1	CAIRQGVTGAEAFF
TRBV7-2	TRBJ2-7	CASSQPGLATYEQYF
TRBV11-2	TRBJ2-1	CASSFRDYYNEQFF